This T cell receptor beta chain was sequenced during a study of radiation and T cells in renal cell carcinoma. The wider study: Nephrectomy followed 15 Gy stereotactic body radiation by 4 weeks. Study-wide results and caveats: No pretreatment tumor biopsies were available for baseline clonotypes.

The CDR3 runs 13 residues. V dropped 5 bases and J dropped 2 bases, with 9 bases sitting between them. Per the germline V gene, CDR1 is SGHTA and CDR2 is FQGTGA. Regarding this clone: Its antigen is not identified.

Assay: immunoSEQ multiplex PCR; the TCRdb copy retains only in-frame clones and omits some. This repertoire shows tens of thousands of clones, 65% to 85% found once; its top ten account for 7.3%. As to time point: baseline pretreatment blood. Treatment given: 15 Gy SBRT to primary tumor, nephrectomy 4 weeks later. The TCR sequence derives from a man in his fifties or sixties with renal cell carcinoma. The input for sequencing was blood, taken from a patient whose treatment included radiotherapy and nephrectomy. The chain uses TRBV7-3 and TRBJ2-5; unclear D gene. The CDR3 DNA is TGTGCCAGCAGCCCCCCGGAGCAAGAGACCCAGTACTTC. Translated, it gives CASSPPEQETQYF.